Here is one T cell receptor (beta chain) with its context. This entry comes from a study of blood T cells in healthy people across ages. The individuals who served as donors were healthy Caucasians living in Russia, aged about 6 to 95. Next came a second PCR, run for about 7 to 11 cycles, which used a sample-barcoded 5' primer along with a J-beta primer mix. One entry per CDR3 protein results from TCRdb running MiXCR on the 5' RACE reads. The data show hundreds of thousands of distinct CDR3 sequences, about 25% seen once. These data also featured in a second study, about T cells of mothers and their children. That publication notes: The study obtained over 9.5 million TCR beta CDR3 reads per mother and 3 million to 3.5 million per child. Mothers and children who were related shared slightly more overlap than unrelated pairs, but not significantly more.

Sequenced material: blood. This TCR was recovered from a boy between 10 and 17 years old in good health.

Here the CDR3 reads CASSPLGPLGTDTQYF. For the CDR3, the DNA is TGTGCCAGCAGCCCTCTTGGACCCCTCGGCACAGATACGCAGTATTTT. The chain joins TRBV7-9 to TRBJ2-3; D is uncertain. The CDR3 loop spans 16 amino acids. Looked up from germline, CDR1 is SEHNR and CDR2 is FQNEAQ (reference sequence). Trimming took 5 bases from V and 1 from J, leaving 16 bases between them.